This T cell receptor beta chain appears in the sequencing data of a study of CD8 T cells in ankylosing spondylitis. Study-level results: Ankylosing spondylitis blood appeared to be characterized by a TCR beta motif of roughly eight highly homologous variants.

This clonotype was detected only a few times. Its antigen is still unknown. MiXCR was run by TCRdb on the 5' RACE reads, yielding one entry per CDR3 protein. The data contain over 700,000 distinct CDR3 sequences, 15% to 20% of them seen just once; the ten biggest clones take up under 20%. The CDR3 covers 13 residues. Germline assignment: CDR1 LGHNA and CDR2 YSLEER. Between the trimmed V and J ends, which lost 4 bases and 5 bases, there was a span of 11 bases. The specimen sequenced was blood, either unsorted or a sorted T cell fraction (not recorded which). The TCR was taken from a male donor with ankylosing spondylitis. This chain uses TRBV4-3 with TRBJ1-1, with unresolved D. The CDR3 DNA reads as TGCGCCAGCAGCCGAAAGCGAATGACTGAAGCTTTCTTT. It is translated as CASSRKRMTEAFF.